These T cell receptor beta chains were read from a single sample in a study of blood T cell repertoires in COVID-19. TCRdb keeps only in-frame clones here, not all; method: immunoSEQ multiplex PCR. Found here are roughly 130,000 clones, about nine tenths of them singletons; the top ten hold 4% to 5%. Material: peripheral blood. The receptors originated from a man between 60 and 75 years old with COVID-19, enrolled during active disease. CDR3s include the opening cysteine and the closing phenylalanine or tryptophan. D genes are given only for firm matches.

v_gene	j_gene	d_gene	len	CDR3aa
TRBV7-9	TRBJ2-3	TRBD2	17	CASSLVGWREGPDTQYF
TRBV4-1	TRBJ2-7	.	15	CASSQGTGLAYEQYF
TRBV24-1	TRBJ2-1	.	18	CATSDPGAAISSYNEQFF
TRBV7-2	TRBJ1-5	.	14	CASSSPGGNQPQHF
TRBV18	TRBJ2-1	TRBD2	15	CASSDTSGSYNEQFF
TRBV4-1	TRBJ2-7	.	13	CASSQENGYEQYF
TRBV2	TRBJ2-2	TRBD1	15	CASNMRQGYTGELFF
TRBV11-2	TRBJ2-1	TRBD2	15	CASSLVRDYYNEQFF
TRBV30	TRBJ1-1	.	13	CAWIPREYTEAFF
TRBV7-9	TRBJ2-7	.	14	CASSNDRSSYEQYF
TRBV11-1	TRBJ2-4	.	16	CASSLGAGGAKNIQYF
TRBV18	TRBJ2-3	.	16	CASSPPRSGQTDTQYF
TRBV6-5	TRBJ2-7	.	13	CASSRHQPYEQYF
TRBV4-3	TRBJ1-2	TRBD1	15	CASSQRTGVNYGYTF
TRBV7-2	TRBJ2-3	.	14	CASSSLVVADTQYF
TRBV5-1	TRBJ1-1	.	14	CASSGGLMNTEAFF
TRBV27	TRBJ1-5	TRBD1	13	CASSPRGSQPQHF
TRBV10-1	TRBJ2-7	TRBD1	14	CASSDYGTGYRQYF
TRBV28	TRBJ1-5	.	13	CASIPGDNQPQHF
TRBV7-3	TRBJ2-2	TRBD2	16	CASSTKAGLNTGELFF
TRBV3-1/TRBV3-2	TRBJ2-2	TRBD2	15	CASSLLAGDTGELFF
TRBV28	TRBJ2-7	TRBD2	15	CASKTTSGREGEQYF
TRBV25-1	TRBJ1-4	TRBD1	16	CASSEYTGATNEKLFF
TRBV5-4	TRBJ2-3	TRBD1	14	CASSMDRGIDTQYF
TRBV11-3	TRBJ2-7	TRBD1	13	CASSFDRDYEQYF
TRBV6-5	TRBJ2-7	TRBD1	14	CASRLTGGAYEQYF
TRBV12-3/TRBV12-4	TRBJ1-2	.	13	CASSPDRNYGYTF
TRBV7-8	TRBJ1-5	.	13	CASSLDRSQPQHF
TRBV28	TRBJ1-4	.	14	CASFRRGSNEKLFF
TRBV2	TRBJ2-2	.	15	CASSENPGYTGELFF
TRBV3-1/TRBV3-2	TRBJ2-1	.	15	CASSQRRDPYNEQFF
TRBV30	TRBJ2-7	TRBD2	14	CAWRPGLAGYEQYF
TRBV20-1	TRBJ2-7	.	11	CSATEGYEQYF
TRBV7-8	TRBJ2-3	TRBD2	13	CASSLLAGVGQYF
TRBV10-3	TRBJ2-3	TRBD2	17	CAISEGGLAGEADTQYF
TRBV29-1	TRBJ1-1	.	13	CSLRRGGSTEAFF
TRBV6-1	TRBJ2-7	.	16	CASSAGPGERSYEQYF
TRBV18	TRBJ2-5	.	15	CASSPPSGGWETQYF
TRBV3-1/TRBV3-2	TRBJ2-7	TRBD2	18	CASSQDSEIAGVVYEQYF
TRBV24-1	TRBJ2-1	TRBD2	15	CATRRAGDSYNEQFF
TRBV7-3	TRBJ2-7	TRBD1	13	CASSSDRGNEQYF
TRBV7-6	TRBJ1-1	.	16	CASSLVSGARVTEAFF
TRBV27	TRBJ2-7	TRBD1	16	CASSFGGQDHPPEQYF
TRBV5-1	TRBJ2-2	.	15	CASSLGGSDTGELFF
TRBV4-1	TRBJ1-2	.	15	CASSQSVGGFYGYTF
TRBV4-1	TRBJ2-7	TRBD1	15	CASSFRQGNDYEQYF
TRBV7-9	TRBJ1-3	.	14	CASSLGDRGNTIYF
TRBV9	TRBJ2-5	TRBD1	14	CASSNQGAGETQYF
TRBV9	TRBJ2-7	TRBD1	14	CASSVGDSSYEQYF